Listed below are T cell receptor beta chains from one sample, sequenced in a study of blood T cells in healthy people across ages. A single record per CDR3 protein comes from TCRdb applying MiXCR to the 5' RACE reads. The profile shows 600,000 to 1,000,000 distinct CDR3 sequences, more than 45% of them singletons. Sample: blood. These receptor sequences come from a man younger than 45 in good health. The conserved cysteine and the conserved F or W are not part of the CDR3 here. Each record gives: V gene, J gene, CDR3 protein.

>TRBV11-2|TRBJ2-1
ASSLAVSGSYNEQF
>TRBV27|TRBJ2-1
ASSPSVGVAGEPSEQF
>TRBV10-3|TRBJ2-3
AISGGGSTDTQY
>TRBV5-1|NA
ASIQEGEDEQY
>TRBV4-2|TRBJ1-2
ASSQDEVRDYGYT
>TRBV27|TRBJ2-2
ASNSGLANTGELF
>TRBV29-1|TRBJ2-4
SVRQAGNIQY
>TRBV6-1|TRBJ2-7
ASSNEKPRGHSYEQY
>TRBV20-1|NA
SARDQCSGGRQETQY
>TRBV29-1|TRBJ2-5
SAYRRVEETQY
>TRBV20-1|TRBJ2-5
SARDRAGWYQETQY
>TRBV7-2|TRBJ2-5
ASTTQPAGGETQY
>TRBV9|TRBJ1-2
ASSVDLQGAFYGYT
>TRBV29-1|TRBJ1-2
SARAIYDYT
>TRBV12-3/TRBV12-4|TRBJ1-2
ASSTKHKTYGYT
>TRBV5-1|TRBJ1-2
ASSLAGGTRSYGYT
>TRBV12-3/TRBV12-4|TRBJ1-5
ASSLGVQPQH
>TRBV12-3/TRBV12-4|TRBJ2-7
ASSFGQGTSGQY
>TRBV3-1|TRBJ2-6
ASSPSRLSGANVLT
>TRBV5-1|TRBJ2-4
ASSDTSGVGNIQY
>TRBV7-2|TRBJ1-6
ASSLAGLKNSPLH
>TRBV20-1|TRBJ2-7
SARDSGRGNFEQY
>TRBV29-1|TRBJ2-7
SVNTIQNNEQY
>TRBV20-1|TRBJ1-5
SALEIQGAREPQH
>TRBV5-6|TRBJ2-1
ASSLWYNEQF
>TRBV13|TRBJ1-1
ASSERLSMNTEAF
>TRBV5-1|TRBJ2-3
ASSLRWLALGTDTQY
>TRBV10-3|TRBJ2-1
AISENTGGLRSEQF
>TRBV5-1|TRBJ2-7
ASSTNQGYSYEQY
>TRBV5-1|TRBJ1-2
ASSGENRSYGYT
>TRBV9|TRBJ2-1
ASSVARGVSSYNEQF
>TRBV10-3|TRBJ1-2
AISVGEDYGYT
>TRBV7-9|TRBJ2-7
ASSPGDRSSYEQY
>TRBV7-3|TRBJ1-1
ASSPQGGVNTEAF
>TRBV4-3|TRBJ2-5
ASSQFTGRGEQY
>TRBV6-1|TRBJ1-5
ASSDELRGSNQPQH
>TRBV20-1|TRBJ2-3
SAMLGGVSDTQY
>TRBV28|TRBJ2-7
ASSVLSSGSYEQY
>TRBV13|TRBJ2-7
ASSSGGGVGDEQY
>TRBV19|TRBJ2-1
ASSTDSNNEQF
>TRBV5-6|TRBJ2-1
ASSPEFEGNEQF
>TRBV20-1|TRBJ1-2
SAPVREQYGYT
>TRBV29-1|TRBJ2-7
SVVVGTSYEQY
>TRBV15|TRBJ2-7
ATSGGTSVYEQY
>TRBV20-1|TRBJ2-1
SARGGGFNEQF
>TRBV2|TRBJ2-7
ASRFRSYEQY
>TRBV28|TRBJ2-1
ASTSFGTGRINEQF
>TRBV7-2|TRBJ2-7
ASSFRLAGPYEQY
>TRBV27|TRBJ1-1
ASSLNLWGTEAF
>TRBV2|TRBJ2-3
ASSLTTPRDTQY
>TRBV20-1|TRBJ2-7
SARGSGGSHEQY
>TRBV5-1|TRBJ2-5
ASSLTGGVKETQY